The source of this TCR beta chain is a study of shared clonotypes between healthy human individuals (dated by TCRdb to the early 2020s). At the level of the whole study: The cohort included a few men and two women between 18 and 49 years of age. For each donor, three plates each were used for CD4 naive and CD4 memory, two plates were used for CD8 naive, and one plate was used for CD8 memory. Each donor's leukapheresis produced roughly between about 0.8 and 10 billion PBMCs. Libraries were prepared and TCR repertoires were sequenced by different laboratories using diverse techniques, in order to increase sequencing depth and limit assay-specific biases. The study deeply sequenced blood TCR repertoires of roughly five healthy adults to estimate repertoire size and the extent of clonotype sharing between individuals.

Donors were healthy HIV-negative adults with no recently reported acute infections or vaccinations. Only Caucasian adults living in Nashville, Tennessee, USA were represented among the donors. CD4+ T cells were enriched through magnetic negative selection, after which naive cells were positively selected on CD45RA and the remaining negative fraction served as the memory subset. Blood was collected by leukapheresis, and PBMCs were isolated by Ficoll-Histopaque density gradient centrifugation and then cryopreserved in liquid nitrogen vapor phase. Analytical flow cytometry was used to check the purity and quantity of each magnetically sorted T cell population. Genomic DNA was isolated from each sorted fraction and quantified by UV absorbance on a Nanodrop 2000c. Worth noting for this clone: The clone's antigen remains unknown. No much larger clone is present one base from it, and per-base qualities are unavailable.

TCR CDR3 regions were amplified from genomic DNA by multiplex PCR using the deep immunoSEQ assay. Extracted genomic DNA from each cell subset was spread evenly across all wells of several immunoSEQ 96-well plates, with each plate serving as a replicate. For sorted subsets, 150 to 250 ng genomic DNA, equal to tens of thousands of T cell genomes, was loaded into each replicate PCR. The purified libraries were quantified using a Qubit 3.0 fluorometer, sized with a Bioanalyzer 2100, and then quantified again using the KAPA Library Quantification kit. Every immunoSEQ 96-well plate was sequenced on a separate single-read 150-cycle Illumina NextSeq 550 flow cell. In the paper's pipeline: Because only junctional sequences without quality scores were contained in the immunoSEQ output, filtering matching that applied to full-length reads could not be performed. Sequences were annotated with PyIR, a Python wrapper for IgBLAST v1.9, using IMGT germline references to assign V/J genes and CDR3. Reads were filtered out if the reads had weak V/J assignments (E-value above 1e-6), no CDR3, stop codons, out-of-frame junctions, or ambiguous translated residues. V3J clonotypes were defined as sequences sharing an identical inferred V gene, J gene, and CDR3 amino acid sequence. Percentage overlap between repertoires was calculated by dividing the number of shared unique clonotypes by the size of the smaller repertoire. RTK rarefaction, the Chao1 estimator, and Recon v2.1 estimates of unobserved clonotypes were used to assess repertoire richness. OLGA was used to compute generation probabilities for all TCRbeta clonotypes that the gDNA method yielded from several donors. In TCRdb, the immuneACCESS table is reduced to in-frame sequences with V and J assigned. These tables do not hold every clone; where another copy was compared, an unresolved V gene accounts for under half, and the others remain unexplained. V, J and clone size derive from that table, while D and trimming were established from the DNA sequence. The sample table holds approximately 1,500,000 clones, of which under 99% were seen once. Clones ranked in the top ten supply roughly 0.4% of the sample.

The paper as a whole reports these results and caveats: Pairwise subsampling indicated that sequencing depth was expected to affect the degree of clonotype sharing among donors. Sharing across several donors was observed for around 4.8% of naive CD4, 3.5% of naive CD8, 2% to 2.5% of memory CD4, and around 0.44% of memory CD8 clonotypes. Because the study included only a small number of donors, the genetic and exposure-history diversity represented was limited. Naive subsets generally had larger estimated clonotype richness than memory subsets. Incomplete sequencing was indicated by rarefaction of sorted-subset datasets, despite the large sequencing depth. Higher generation probabilities were observed for clonotypes shared by all four sorted-subset donors than for non-shared clonotypes. Sampling was restricted to blood, and TCR repertoires in tissue are likely to differ from TCR repertoires in blood.

The source of this sequence is a man aged 25 to 40 in good health. Sequenced input: naive CD4+ T cells sorted from blood. The cell subset or site label of this sample denotes: CD45RA+ positively selected.

The CDR3 here reads CASLTGKAGVTGELFF. The DNA reads TGTGCCAGCCTCACGGGGAAAGCGGGAGTCACCGGGGAGCTGTTTTTT. The rearranged segments are TRBV28 and TRBJ2-2; 8 bases in the junction line up with TRBD2. After removal of 8 bases from V and 4 bases from J, the junction retains 12 bases not matched to a gene. CDR1 and CDR2 are read off the germline V gene as MDHEN and SYDVKM. The CDR3, cysteine through phenylalanine, is 16 amino acids long. Of all the DNA, just the CDR3 is kept, 48 bases in frame from base 1.